The 9 T cell receptor beta chains presented below share a single source sample, sequenced in a study of blood T cell repertoires in COVID-19. Only in-frame clones appear in the TCRdb table, and some are missing; sequencing was by immunoSEQ multiplex PCR. The sample contains some 200,000 clones, roughly 88% of which appear only once. The specimen sequenced was peripheral blood. These TCRs come from a woman in her 40s who had recovered from COVID-19.

The chain recombines TRBV3-1 (or the pseudogene TRBV3-2) with TRBJ1-3, with 9 bases matching TRBD1. Trimming removed 5 bases from V and 4 bases from J; junction bases left unmatched: 6. Per the germline V gene, CDR1 is LGHDT and CDR2 is YNNKEL (reference sequence). CDR3 length equals 15 residues. The CDR3, as DNA: TGTGCCAGCAGCTGGGACAGGGTGAGCGGAAACACCATATATTTT. Amino acids: CASSWDRVSGNTIYF.

This sequence joins TRBV9 and TRBJ1-6, with 9 bases identical to TRBD1. CDR3 size: 14 residues. Germline CDR1 and CDR2: SGDLS and YYNGEE. J gave up 10 bases and V 4 bases, and 6 bases lay outside the gene matches. DNA of the CDR3: TGTGCCAGCAGCCCATGGGACAGGGACTCACCCCTCCACTTT. Encoded protein: CASSPWDRDSPLHF.

V usage is TRBV11-1 and J usage is TRBJ2-7; D is possibly TRBD2 (6 bases). Trimming took 1 base from V and 3 from J, leaving 10 bases between them. This CDR3 region has 14 residues. The V gene's germline CDR1 is SGHAT and CDR2 FQDESV (reference sequence). DNA of the CDR3: TGTGCCAGCAGCTTAGGCGGGACGGGCTACGAGCAGTACTTC. Residues: CASSLGGTGYEQYF.

This clone was seen a few times. The genes are TRBV18 and TRBJ1-3; 8 nucleotides line up with TRBD1. This CDR3 region has 15 residues. Per germline, CDR1 KGHSH and CDR2 LQKENI. V gave up 3 bases and J gave up 2 bases; unmatched junction bases: 3. The CDR3 protein is CASSPTGVPGNTIYF. CDR3 sequence (DNA): TGTGCCAGCTCACCGACAGGGGTGCCTGGAAACACCATATATTTT.

The CDR3: CASISGGDQYNEQFF. In nucleotides, the CDR3 is TGTGCCAGCATAAGCGGGGGGGACCAGTACAATGAGCAGTTCTTC. The chain employs TRBV2 and TRBJ2-1, with 10 nucleotides matching TRBD2. The CDR3 contains 15 residues. The germline CDR1 and CDR2 sequences are SNHLY and FYNNEI. Trimming removed 7 bases from V and 4 bases from J; junction bases left unmatched: 7. The complete variable domain, with remaining parts taken from reference TRBV2 and TRBJ2-1, reads EPEVTQTPSHQVTQMGQEVILRCVPISNHLYFYWYRQILGQKVEFLVSFYNNEISEKSEIFDDQFSVERPDGSNFTLKIRSTKLEDSAMYFCASISGGDQYNEQFFGPGTRLTVL.

The chain is built from TRBV9 and TRBJ1-6; weak D call: TRBD1 (5 bases). CDR3 length: 14 residues. Germline CDR1 is SGDLS and CDR2 is YYNGEE. Trimming pared 4 bases from V and 10 bases from J, leaving 15 bases between. The CDR3 sequence is CASSLTQVASPLHF. In nucleotides, the CDR3 is TGTGCCAGCAGCCTAACACAGGTAGCCTCACCCCTCCACTTT.

The chain employs TRBV4-3 and TRBJ2-5; 10 bases line up with TRBD2. CDR3 size: 19 residues. Trimming at V came to 0 bases and at J to 4 bases, leaving 14 bases not matched to a gene. Germline CDR1 reads LGHNA; CDR2 reads YSLEER. Here the CDR3 reads CASSQDIAAGGPRAETQYF. In nucleotides, the CDR3 is TGCGCCAGCAGCCAAGATATCGCAGCGGGGGGGCCTCGGGCAGAGACCCAGTACTTC.

In this sample, this clone turned up a few times. The chain carries TRBV4-2 and TRBJ2-3; D not resolved. Germline V CDR1 and CDR2: LGHNA, YNFKEQ. The V and J ends lost 1 base and 0 bases respectively, with 11 bases between them. The CDR3 sequence is 16 residues long. CDR3 nucleotide sequence: TGTGCCAGCAGCCAAGGGCTGGGCGTTAGCACAGATACGCAGTATTTT. Its translation is CASSQGLGVSTDTQYF.

V and J are TRBV6-4 and TRBJ1-1; no reliable D call. The germline gives CDR1 MRHNA, CDR2 SNTAGT. Trimming removed 6 bases from V and 5 bases from J, with 13 bases in between. The CDR3 is made up of 13 amino acids. This CDR3 is CASRREAQTEAFF. DNA of the CDR3: TGTGCCAGCAGGAGGGAGGCGCAGACTGAAGCTTTCTTT.